This TCR beta chain originates from a study of blood T cell repertoires in COVID-19. As for the study in general: The United States, Italy and Spain provided the acute and convalescent COVID-19 samples. PBMCs, B-cell-depleted T cells, or T cells provided the cDNA or gDNA that made up the material.

In the authors' workflow: Amplified reference gene primers provided the basis for estimating nucleated cell counts. The protocol was immunoSEQ multiplex PCR, while the TCRdb copy is restricted to in-frame clones and leaves out a portion. Clone size and V and J calls were adopted from that table, with D and trimming inferred from the DNA. Among about 9,900 clones listed, about 81% were seen once. Germline V lookup: CDR1 KGHDR, CDR2 SFDVKD. The CDR3 loop spans 11 amino acids. V was cut by 5 bases and J by 7 bases, with 7 bases left in between. The TCR comes from a man between 60 and 75 years old with active COVID-19. The V and J genes are TRBV24-1 and TRBJ2-5, with D possibly matching TRBD2 (5 bases). The sequenced material came from peripheral blood. The CDR3 sequence is CATSAEGTQYF. Here the CDR3 DNA reads TGTGCCACCAGTGCAGAGGGGACCCAGTACTTC.